The 14 T cell receptor beta chains listed next were all sequenced from one sample in a study of beta chain features in type 1 diabetes (dated by TCRdb to about 2018). Library prep was done by the immunoSEQ multiplex PCR assay. The High Capacity cDNA Reverse Transcription Kit was used to reverse transcribe all of the isolated RNA, meaning that expressed TCRB transcripts were what got sequenced. This is the immuneACCESS table as TCRdb keeps it, with only in-frame sequences that have V and J called. A part of the clones is gone; compared with another copy, unresolved V genes explain less than half, and the rest is unexplained. Present in this sample are about 160,000 clones, less than 9.5% of which were seen just once. The top ten constitute about 0.9% of the sample. Study-level results and caveats: In all four CD4+ subsets, TCRB CDR3 length was moderately but significantly shorter in type 1 diabetes patients.

The antigens for these receptors are not known. The material sequenced was central memory CD4+ T cells from blood. Receptors originate from a middle-aged woman with type 1 diabetes.

The chain combines TRBV29-1 with TRBJ2-3; 7 nucleotides line up with TRBD2. Germline assignment: CDR1 SQVTM and CDR2 ANQGSEA. V dropped 7 bases and J dropped 3; count of bases not matched to a gene: 13. The CDR3 is 15 residues long. The chain's CDR3 is CSAQRGAGATDTQYF. CDR3 nucleotide sequence: TGCAGCGCCCAGCGGGGCGCCGGAGCAACAGATACGCAGTATTTT.

This clone was observed a handful of times. The V and J genes are TRBV7-2 and TRBJ1-2, with no clear D. V was cut by 5 bases and J by 3 bases, with 16 bases left in between. Germline V gene lookup returns CDR1 SGHTA and CDR2 FQGNSA. The CDR3 contains 15 residues. CDR3 nucleotide sequence: TGTGCCAGCAGCCCCCGAGGCGGTCCCTACTATGGCTACACCTTC. It encodes CASSPRGGPYYGYTF. The complete variable domain, with remaining parts taken from reference TRBV7-2 and TRBJ1-2, reads GAGVSQSPSNKVTEKGKDVELRCDPISGHTALYWYRQSLGQGLEFLIYFQGNSAPDKSGLPSDRFSAERTGGSVSTLTIQRTQQEDSAVYLCASSPRGGPYYGYTFGSGTRLTVV.

This clone was found a few times. CDR3 bases: TGTGCCAGCAGCGCGCCGCTATGGCGGGAGCACTACAATGAGCAGTTCTTC. Encoded protein: CASSAPLWREHYNEQFF. This chain links TRBV9 with TRBJ2-1; TRBD2 aligns across 7 bases. V lost 3 bases to trimming and J lost 3 bases; unmatched junction nucleotides: 12. CDR3 length: 17 residues. The germline gives CDR1 SGDLS, CDR2 YYNGEE.

This chain uses TRBV5-4 with TRBJ2-1; 9 bases are a match to TRBD1. This CDR3 is 16 amino acids long. In germline, CDR1 is SGHNT, CDR2 YYREEE (reference sequence). V lost 3 bases to trimming and J lost 8 bases; unmatched junction nucleotides: 12. CDR3 loop: CASSSSPGQGHDEQFF. DNA of the CDR3: TGTGCCAGCAGCTCCTCACCGGGACAGGGTCATGATGAGCAGTTCTTC.

In this sample, this clone turned up a few times. The V call is TRBV7-2, the J call TRBJ2-5, with TRBD1 matching over 8 bases. Germline-derived CDR1 and CDR2 are SGHTA and FQGNSA. This CDR3 has 15 amino acids. With 5 bases clipped from V and 1 base from J, the junction kept 6 bases outside the gene matches. CDR3 in amino acids: CASSRQGFFQETQYF. CDR3 DNA: TGTGCCAGCAGCAGACAGGGGTTTTTCCAAGAGACCCAGTACTTC. The whole variable domain, filled in from reference TRBV7-2 and TRBJ2-5, reads GAGVSQSPSNKVTEKGKDVELRCDPISGHTALYWYRQSLGQGLEFLIYFQGNSAPDKSGLPSDRFSAERTGGSVSTLTIQRTQQEDSAVYLCASSRQGFFQETQYFGPGTRLLVL.

The chain employs TRBV4-2 and TRBJ2-5, with a possible D match to TRBD1 (5 bases). Trimming took 4 bases from V and 2 from J, leaving 14 bases between them. The CDR3 extends over 15 amino acids. Germline V gives CDR1 LGHNA, CDR2 YNFKEQ. Here the CDR3 reads CASSPQGRGQETQYF. CDR3 bases: TGTGCCAGCAGCCCCCAGGGCCGTGGGCAAGAGACCCAGTACTTC.

CDR3 protein: CASSGRTGSASPLHF. The CDR3 coding sequence is TGTGCCAGCAGTGGTCGGACAGGGAGTGCTTCACCCCTCCACTTT. The chain links TRBV6-6 to TRBJ1-6; 8 positions agree with TRBD1. Germline V gene sequence: CDR1 MNHNY, CDR2 SVGAGI (reference sequence). V shed 5 bases and J 9 bases; nucleotides not matched to a gene: 9. This CDR3 region has 15 residues.

This clone was found a few times. The V gene is TRBV6-4, the J gene TRBJ1-5; 10 bases are shared with TRBD1. Germline loops: CDR1 MRHNA, CDR2 SNTAGT. V lost 3 bases to trimming and J lost 6 bases; unmatched junction nucleotides: 5. CDR3 length: 15 residues. In DNA, the CDR3 is TGTGCCAGCAGTGAGACAGGGGGCGCGGGTCAGCCCCAGCATTTT. Translated: CASSETGGAGQPQHF.

This clone was detected only a few times. The chain combines TRBV29-1 with TRBJ1-1, with unresolved D. The CDR3 runs to 13 residues. V shed 5 bases and J shed 4 bases, with 14 bases lying between them. Germline loops: CDR1 SQVTM, CDR2 ANQGSEA. The CDR3 region is CSVKREWGTEAFF. As DNA, the CDR3 is TGCAGCGTTAAGAGGGAGTGGGGCACTGAAGCTTTCTTT.

This clone has more than one count but fewer than ten. The V and J genes are TRBV9 and TRBJ1-4; no firm D call. Trimming cost V 0 bases and J 5 bases, with 8 bases left between them. Germline lookup yields CDR1 SGDLS and CDR2 YYNGEE. This CDR3 comprises 14 residues. CDR3 sequence: CASSVDTANEKLFF. The DNA for the CDR3 is TGTGCCAGCAGCGTAGACACAGCAAATGAAAAACTGTTTTTT. Together with reference TRBV9 and TRBJ1-4, the CDR3 gives the full variable domain: DSGVTQTPKHLITATGQRVTLRCSPRSGDLSVYWYQQSLDQGLQFLIQYYNGEERAKGNILERFSAQQFPDLHSELNLSSLELGDSALYFCASSVDTANEKLFFGSGTQLSVL.

This clone has only a few counts. The rearrangement links TRBV5-5 to TRBJ1-2; TRBD1 is a possible D gene (6 bases). V was trimmed by 4 bases and J by 2 bases, leaving 9 bases between them. Germline assignment: CDR1 SGHKS and CDR2 YYEKEE (reference sequence). This CDR3 is 13 amino acids long. The CDR3 coding sequence is TGTGCCAGCAGCCCTGACAGGAACTATGGCTACACCTTC. Its translation is CASSPDRNYGYTF.

The rearrangement joins TRBV30 to TRBJ1-3; D not resolved. Trimming removed 3 bases from V and 4 bases from J, with 7 bases in between. Germline V gene sequence: CDR1 GTSNPN, CDR2 SVGIG (reference sequence). CDR3 size: 12 residues. CDR3 sequence reads: CAWRTPGNTIYF. The CDR3 DNA follows: TGTGCCTGGAGGACACCCGGAAACACCATATATTTT. Variable domain in full (rest from reference TRBV30 and TRBJ1-3): SQTIHQWPATLVQPVGSPLSLECTVEGTSNPNLYWYRQAAGRGLQLLFYSVGIGQISSEVPQNLSASRPQDRQFILSSKKLLLSDSGFYLCAWRTPGNTIYFGEGSWLTVV.

This clone was counted a few times. The chain employs TRBV9 and TRBJ1-3; 8 nucleotides agree with TRBD1. The germline V gene encodes CDR1 SGDLS and CDR2 YYNGEE. The CDR3 spans 16 residues. Trimming took 3 bases from V and 0 from J; bases not matched to a gene: 5. CDR3 sequence: CASSASDRGSGNTIYF. The CDR3 region has the DNA TGTGCCAGCAGCGCCTCCGACAGGGGCTCTGGAAACACCATATATTTT.

The chain employs TRBV28 and TRBJ2-5, with D possibly being TRBD1 (6 bases). Germline V gene data show CDR1 as MDHEN and CDR2 as SYDVKM. Trimming took 5 bases from V and 5 from J, leaving 24 bases between them. This CDR3 comprises 17 residues. In nucleotides, the CDR3 is TGTGCCAGCAGTACAAGTTACAGGGCCCGGGCCAGGGAGACCCAGTACTTC. Translation gives CASSTSYRARARETQYF.